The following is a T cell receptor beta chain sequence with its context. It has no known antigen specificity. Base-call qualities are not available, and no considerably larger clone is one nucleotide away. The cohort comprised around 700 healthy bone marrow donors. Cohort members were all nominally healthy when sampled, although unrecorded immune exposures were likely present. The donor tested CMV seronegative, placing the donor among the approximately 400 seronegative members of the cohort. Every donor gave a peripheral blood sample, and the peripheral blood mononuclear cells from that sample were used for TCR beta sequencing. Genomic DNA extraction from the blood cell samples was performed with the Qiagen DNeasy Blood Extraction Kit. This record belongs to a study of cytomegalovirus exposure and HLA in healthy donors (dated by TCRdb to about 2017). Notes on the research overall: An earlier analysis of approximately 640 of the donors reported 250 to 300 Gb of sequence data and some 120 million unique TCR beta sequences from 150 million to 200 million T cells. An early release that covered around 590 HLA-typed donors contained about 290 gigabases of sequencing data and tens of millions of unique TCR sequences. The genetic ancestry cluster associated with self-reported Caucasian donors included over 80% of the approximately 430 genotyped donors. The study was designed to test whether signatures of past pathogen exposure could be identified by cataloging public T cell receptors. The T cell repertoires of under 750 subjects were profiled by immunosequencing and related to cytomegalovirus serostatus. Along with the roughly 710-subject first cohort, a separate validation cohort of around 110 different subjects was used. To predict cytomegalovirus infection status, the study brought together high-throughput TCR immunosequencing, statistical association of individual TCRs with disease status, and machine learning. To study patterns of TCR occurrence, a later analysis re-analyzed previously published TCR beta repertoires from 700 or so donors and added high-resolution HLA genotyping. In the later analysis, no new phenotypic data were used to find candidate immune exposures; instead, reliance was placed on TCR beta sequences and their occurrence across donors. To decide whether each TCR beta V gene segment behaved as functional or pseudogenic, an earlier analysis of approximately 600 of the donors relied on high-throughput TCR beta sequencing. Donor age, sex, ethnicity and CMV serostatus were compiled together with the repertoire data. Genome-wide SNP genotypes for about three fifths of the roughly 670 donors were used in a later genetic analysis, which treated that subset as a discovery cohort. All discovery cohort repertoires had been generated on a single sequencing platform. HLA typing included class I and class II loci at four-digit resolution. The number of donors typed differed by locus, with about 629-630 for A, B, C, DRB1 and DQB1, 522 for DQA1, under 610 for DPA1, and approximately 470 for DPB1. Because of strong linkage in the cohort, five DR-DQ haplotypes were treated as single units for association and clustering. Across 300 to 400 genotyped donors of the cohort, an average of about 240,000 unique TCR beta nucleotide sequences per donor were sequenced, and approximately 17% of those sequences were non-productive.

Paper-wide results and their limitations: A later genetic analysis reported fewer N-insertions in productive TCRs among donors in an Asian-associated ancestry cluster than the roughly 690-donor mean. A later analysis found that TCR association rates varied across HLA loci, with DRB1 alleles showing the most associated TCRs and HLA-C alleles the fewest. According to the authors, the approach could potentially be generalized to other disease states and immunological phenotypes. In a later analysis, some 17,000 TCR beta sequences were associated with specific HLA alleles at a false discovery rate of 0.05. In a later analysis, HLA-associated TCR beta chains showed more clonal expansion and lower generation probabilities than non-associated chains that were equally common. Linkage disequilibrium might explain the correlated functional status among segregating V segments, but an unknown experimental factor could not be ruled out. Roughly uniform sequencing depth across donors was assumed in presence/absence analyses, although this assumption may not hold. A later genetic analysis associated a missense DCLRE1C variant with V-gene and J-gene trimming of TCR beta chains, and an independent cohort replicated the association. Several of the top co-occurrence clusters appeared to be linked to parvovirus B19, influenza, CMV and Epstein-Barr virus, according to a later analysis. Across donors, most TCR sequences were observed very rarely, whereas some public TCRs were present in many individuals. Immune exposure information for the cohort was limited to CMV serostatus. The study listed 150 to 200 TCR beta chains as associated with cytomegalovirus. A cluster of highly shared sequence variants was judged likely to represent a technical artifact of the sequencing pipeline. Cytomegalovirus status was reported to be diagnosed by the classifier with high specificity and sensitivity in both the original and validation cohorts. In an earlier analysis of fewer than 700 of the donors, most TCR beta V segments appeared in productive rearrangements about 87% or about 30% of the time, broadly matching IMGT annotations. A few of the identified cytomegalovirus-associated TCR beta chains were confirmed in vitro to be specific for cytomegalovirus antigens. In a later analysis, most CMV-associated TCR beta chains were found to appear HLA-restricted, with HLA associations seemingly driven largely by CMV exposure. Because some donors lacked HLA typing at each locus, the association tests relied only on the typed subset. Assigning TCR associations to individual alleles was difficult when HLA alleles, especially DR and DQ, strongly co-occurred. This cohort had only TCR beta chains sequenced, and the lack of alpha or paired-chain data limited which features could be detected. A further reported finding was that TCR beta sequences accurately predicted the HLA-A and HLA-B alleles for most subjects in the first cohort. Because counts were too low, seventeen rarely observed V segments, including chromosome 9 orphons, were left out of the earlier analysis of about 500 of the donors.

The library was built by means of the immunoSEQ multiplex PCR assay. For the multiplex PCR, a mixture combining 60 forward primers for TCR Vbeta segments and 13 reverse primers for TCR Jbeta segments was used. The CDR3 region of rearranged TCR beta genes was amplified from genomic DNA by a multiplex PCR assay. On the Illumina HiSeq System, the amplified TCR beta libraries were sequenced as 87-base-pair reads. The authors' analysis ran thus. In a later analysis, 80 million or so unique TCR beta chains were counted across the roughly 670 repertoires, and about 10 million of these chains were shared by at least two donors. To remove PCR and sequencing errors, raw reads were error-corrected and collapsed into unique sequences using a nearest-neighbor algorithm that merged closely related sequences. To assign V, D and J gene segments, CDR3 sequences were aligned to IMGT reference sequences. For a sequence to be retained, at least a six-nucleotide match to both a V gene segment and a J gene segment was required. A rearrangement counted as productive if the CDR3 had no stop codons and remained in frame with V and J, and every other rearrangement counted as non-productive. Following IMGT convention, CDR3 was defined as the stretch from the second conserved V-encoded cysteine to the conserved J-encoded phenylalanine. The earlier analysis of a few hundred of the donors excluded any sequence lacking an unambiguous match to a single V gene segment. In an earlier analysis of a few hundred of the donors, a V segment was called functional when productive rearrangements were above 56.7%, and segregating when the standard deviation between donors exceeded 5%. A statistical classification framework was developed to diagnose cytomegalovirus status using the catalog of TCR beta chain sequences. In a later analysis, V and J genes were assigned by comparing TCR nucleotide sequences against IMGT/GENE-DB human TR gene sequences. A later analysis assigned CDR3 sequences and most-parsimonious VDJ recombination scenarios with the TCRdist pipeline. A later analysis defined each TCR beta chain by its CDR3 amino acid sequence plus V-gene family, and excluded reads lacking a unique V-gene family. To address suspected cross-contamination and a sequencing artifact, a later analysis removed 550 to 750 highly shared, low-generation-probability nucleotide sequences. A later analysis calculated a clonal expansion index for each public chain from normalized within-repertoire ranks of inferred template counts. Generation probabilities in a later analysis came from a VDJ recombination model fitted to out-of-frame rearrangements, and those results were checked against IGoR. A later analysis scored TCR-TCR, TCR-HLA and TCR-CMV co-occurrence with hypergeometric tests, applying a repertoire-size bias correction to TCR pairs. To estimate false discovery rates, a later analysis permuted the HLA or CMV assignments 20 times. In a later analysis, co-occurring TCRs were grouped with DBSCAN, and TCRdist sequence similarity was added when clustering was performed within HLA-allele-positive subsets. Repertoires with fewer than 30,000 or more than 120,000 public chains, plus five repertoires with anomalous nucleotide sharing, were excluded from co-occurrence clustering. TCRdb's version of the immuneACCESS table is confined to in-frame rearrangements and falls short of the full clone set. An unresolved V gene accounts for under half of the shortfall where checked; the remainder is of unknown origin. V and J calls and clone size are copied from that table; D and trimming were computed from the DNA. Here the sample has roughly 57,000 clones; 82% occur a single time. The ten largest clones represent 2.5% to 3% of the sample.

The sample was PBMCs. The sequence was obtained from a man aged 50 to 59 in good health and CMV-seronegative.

The nucleotide sequence is given as TGCGCCAGCAGCCTGACAGGGGCCACCTACGAGCAGTACTTC. It codes for CASSLTGATYEQYF. The rearranged segments are TRBV4-1 and TRBJ2-7; a stretch of 8 junction bases matches TRBD1. Relative to germline, V is missing 4 bases and J is missing 2 bases, with 4 bases of the junction outside any gene match. Measured from the cysteine to the phenylalanine, the CDR3 is 14 residues long. Of all the DNA, just the CDR3 is kept, 42 bases in frame from base 1. CDR1 is given as MGHRA and CDR2 as YSYEKL, both from the germline V gene.